This is a list of T cell receptor beta chains from one sample in a study of T cells in localized non-small cell lung cancer. This table comes from immunoSEQ multiplex PCR, and its TCRdb copy is limited to in-frame clones, with some not included. The repertoire holds more than 2,000 clones, with about 40% as singletons. This material consisted of normal lung tissue next to the tumor, taken before any cancer treatment. The receptor set was obtained from a man aged 40-75 years with stage II lung adenocarcinoma. CDR3s leave out the opening cysteine and the closing phenylalanine or tryptophan. D genes are given only for firm matches.

d_call	v_call	j_call	cdr3_aa
NA	TRBV6-8	TRBJ2-5	ASQEPGGRETQY
TRBD1	TRBV14	TRBJ1-1	ASSRNPGQGGTEAF
NA	TRBV9	TRBJ2-3	ASSLTDGGTDTQY
NA	TRBV6-8	TRBJ1-2	AIRTDRFGFYGYT
NA	TRBV10-3	TRBJ2-3	AISESLKDYDTQY
TRBD1	TRBV7-2	TRBJ2-7	ATEGTGTYEQY
NA	TRBV9	TRBJ1-3	ASSDRGRASGNTIY
NA	TRBV7-7	TRBJ2-7	ASSSPGPLSYEQY
TRBD1	TRBV6-8	TRBJ2-3	ASRFGQGKLTQY
TRBD1	TRBV6-8	TRBJ1-1	ASSYGTEGTGAF
NA	TRBV19	TRBJ2-2	ASSSNRGGELF
NA	TRBV11-3	TRBJ1-1	ASSQMWKIENTEAF
NA	TRBV18	TRBJ2-7	ASSSAGTNYEQY
NA	TRBV28	TRBJ1-2	ASSYGTSYYGYT
NA	TRBV4-1	TRBJ1-2	ASSQDQDGLYGYT
NA	TRBV9	TRBJ1-4	ASSVGGRGEKLF
TRBD2	TRBV18	TRBJ2-1	ASSPRLAGGYNEQF
NA	TRBV30	TRBJ2-3	AWRDQGIRHSTDMQY
NA	TRBV5-1	TRBJ1-4	ASSLTLVAMARGEKLF
TRBD1	TRBV19	TRBJ2-1	ASSIKHLRTGQVRGNEQF
NA	TRBV1	TRBJ2-1	ASSFGTSGNNEQF
NA	TRBV23-1	TRBJ2-2	ASSQKITETGELF
TRBD2	TRBV11-3	TRBJ2-7	ASSLGTSGSSYEQY
NA	TRBV27	TRBJ2-1	ASSPLDRRYEQF
NA	TRBV6-8	TRBJ2-7	AQQITIFPYEQY
NA	TRBV9	TRBJ2-7	ASSEAGQKTYEQY
NA	TRBV9	TRBJ1-2	ASSPGTRYGYT
TRBD2	TRBV28	TRBJ2-1	ASSTSGTSNVNEQF
NA	TRBV11-3	TRBJ2-7	ASSSGGNSYEQY
NA	TRBV7-6	TRBJ2-5	ASSLHGGRIETQY
TRBD1	TRBV6-8	TRBJ2-7	AIRGSEGTYEQY
TRBD2	TRBV11-3	TRBJ2-5	ASSLGLAGGGETQY
NA	TRBV6-8	TRBJ1-2	ASNRGSFGYGYT
TRBD2	TRBV30	TRBJ2-1	AWSAAGGPSEQF
TRBD1	TRBV19	TRBJ1-2	ASISKAGTGFTNGYT
NA	TRBV14	TRBJ2-2	ASSQQAGPTGELF
NA	TRBV6-7	TRBJ1-1	ASSPLTEAF
NA	TRBV19	TRBJ2-7	ASSISGGIYEQY
NA	TRBV15	TRBJ2-1	ATSDIGRFGMSEQF
NA	TRBV10-3	TRBJ1-3	ASSGSRDGSGNTIY
NA	TRBV5-1	TRBJ1-3	ASSLDAGLPGNTIY
NA	TRBV18	TRBJ2-1	ASSPPVGVNEQF
TRBD2	TRBV27	TRBJ2-7	ASSSNTFSGRGEQY
TRBD2	TRBV18	TRBJ2-5	ASSPGGGETQY
TRBD2	TRBV4-1	TRBJ2-7	ASSQAGGLTYEQY